This passage covers 14 T cell receptor beta chains from one sample sequenced in a study of shared clonotypes between healthy human individuals. Sequencing was performed with immunoSEQ multiplex PCR; in TCRdb, only in-frame clones are kept and a portion is missing. The sample includes about 1 million clones, roughly 80% of them seen just once. The sample was memory CD4+ T cells sorted from blood. Subset specified: CD45RA-negative fraction. These receptors originate from a man aged 18 to 29 in good health.

The chain joins TRBV27 to TRBJ1-1; D gene unclear. The CDR3 spans 12 residues. With 2 bases removed from V and 7 bases from J, the gap between germline ends came to 8 bases. Germline values: CDR1 MNHEY, CDR2 SMNVEV (reference sequence). The CDR3 DNA reads as TGTGCCAGCAGTTTAGTGGCAGGTGAAGCTTTCTTT. Translated: CASSLVAGEAFF.

The chain couples TRBV5-4 to TRBJ2-1, with D hard to call. This CDR3 is 15 amino acids long. V was cut by 0 bases and J by 0 bases, with 7 bases left in between. Per germline, CDR1 SGHNT and CDR2 YYREEE (reference sequence). The CDR3, as DNA: TGTGCCAGCAGCTTGGAGAGTAGCTCCTACAATGAGCAGTTCTTC. Encoded protein: CASSLESSSYNEQFF.

The chain is built from TRBV2 and TRBJ1-4, with D hard to call. The CDR3 length is 13 residues. Germline CDR1 and CDR2: SNHLY and FYNNEI. V gave up 6 bases and J gave up 5 bases, with 10 bases separating them. The CDR3 protein is CASRGSLNEKLFF. The CDR3 region has the DNA TGTGCCAGCAGGGGCAGCCTGAATGAAAAACTGTTTTTT.

The chain uses TRBV5-4 and TRBJ2-7, with 10 bases identical to TRBD2. The germline CDR1 and CDR2 sequences are SGHNT and YYREEE (reference sequence). The CDR3 has 15 residues. The ends lost 5 bases at V and 3 bases at J; junction bases unmatched: 8. This chain's CDR3 is CASSHASGSSYEQYF. As DNA, the CDR3 is TGTGCCAGCAGTCACGCTAGCGGGAGTAGCTACGAGCAGTACTTC.

The chain carries TRBV7-2 and TRBJ2-2, with D unresolved. The CDR3 has 14 amino acids. V gave up 3 bases and J gave up 5 bases, with 10 bases separating them. Per germline, CDR1 SGHTA and CDR2 FQGNSA. CDR3 in amino acids: CASSFPLWTGELFF. The CDR3 DNA follows: TGTGCCAGCAGCTTCCCTTTGTGGACCGGGGAGCTGTTTTTT.

This clone was detected a few times. The rearrangement uses TRBV5-1 and TRBJ1-4; D uncertain. With 0 bases removed from V and 8 bases from J, the gap between germline ends came to 8 bases. Germline V gene lookup returns CDR1 SGHRS and CDR2 YFSETQ. The CDR3 extends over 13 amino acids. Written as DNA, the CDR3 is TGCGCCAGCAGCTTGGGCGGGGAGGAAAAACTGTTTTTT. Translated, it gives CASSLGGEEKLFF.

As regards this clone: The same CDR3 arises from other DNA sequences in this sample as well. The chain combines TRBV6-5 with TRBJ2-3; TRBD2 is a possible D gene (5 bases). This CDR3 is 12 amino acids long. Trimming pared 6 bases from V and 4 bases from J, leaving 8 bases between. Germline lookup yields CDR1 MNHEY and CDR2 SVGAGI. The CDR3 DNA reads as TGTGCCAGCAGCCCGAGGGCAGATACGCAGTATTTT. It encodes CASSPRADTQYF.

The chain uses TRBV4-1 and TRBJ1-5; D unresolved. The CDR3 runs 15 residues. CDR1 and CDR2 (germline): MGHRA, YSYEKL. The V end lost 3 bases, the J end lost 0 bases, and 9 bases lay between the germline ends. The DNA of the CDR3 is TGCGCCAGCAGCCAGGAGATAAATAGCAATCAGCCCCAGCATTTT. Its protein is CASSQEINSNQPQHF.

V and J are TRBV6-4 and TRBJ2-3; D unclear. Germline V gives CDR1 MRHNA, CDR2 SNTAGT. Trimming took 6 bases from V and 2 from J, leaving 12 bases between them. This CDR3 spans 14 amino acids. The CDR3, as DNA: TGTGCCAGCAGCCACCAAAAGACCACAGATACGCAGTATTTT. Translating gives CASSHQKTTDTQYF.

The genes are TRBV2 and TRBJ2-5; 7 bases are shared with TRBD2. Germline CDR1 reads SNHLY; CDR2 reads FYNNEI. The trim removed 2 bases at V and 0 bases at J, leaving 3 bases unmatched. CDR3 length: 15 residues. CDR3 region: CASSERSGDQETQYF. The CDR3, as DNA: TGTGCCAGCAGTGAAAGGAGCGGGGACCAAGAGACCCAGTACTTC.

The chain employs TRBV7-6 and TRBJ2-3; 9 bases line up with TRBD2. The CDR3 consists of 16 residues. V was clipped by 5 bases and J by 2 bases; unmatched bases: 8. CDR1 and CDR2 (germline): SGHVS, FNYEAQ. The CDR3 here is CASSLLAGLDTDTQYF. The CDR3 coding sequence is TGTGCCAGCAGCCTTCTAGCGGGATTAGACACAGATACGCAGTATTTT.

The J gene is TRBJ2-5, the V gene TRBV29-1; D possibly corresponds to TRBD2 (5 bases). The V gene's germline CDR1 is SQVTM and CDR2 ANQGSEA. The CDR3 sequence is 13 residues long. The V end was cut by 2 bases, the J end by 5 bases, with 12 bases between. The CDR3 is CSVEKPGEETQYF. The CDR3 DNA is TGCAGCGTTGAAAAGCCCGGGGAGGAGACCCAGTACTTC.

The J gene is TRBJ2-1, the V gene TRBV7-3; D not certain. The V and J ends lost 4 bases and 4 bases respectively, with 14 bases between them. CDR1 is SGHTA and CDR2 is FQGTGA in the germline V gene. This CDR3 comprises 15 residues. The chain's CDR3 is CASSSLGEPYNEQFF. CDR3 sequence (DNA): TGTGCCAGCAGCTCGCTCGGAGAACCGTACAATGAGCAGTTCTTC.

This chain links TRBV27 with TRBJ1-1; D not certain. Germline V gene data show CDR1 as MNHEY and CDR2 as SMNVEV (reference sequence). This CDR3 spans 11 amino acids. V was clipped by 3 bases and J by 11 bases, with 10 bases between them. CDR3 protein: CASSFPRDAFF. CDR3 in DNA: TGTGCCAGCAGTTTTCCTCGCGATGCTTTCTTT.